This T cell receptor (beta chain) was obtained from a study of blood T cell repertoires in COVID-19. Study at large: Acute-phase and convalescent COVID-19 samples originated in the United States, Italy and Spain. PBMCs, B-cell-depleted T cells, or T cells were the source of the cDNA or gDNA that made up the material.

CDR1 and CDR2 from the germline V gene are LNHNV and YYDKDF (reference sequence). The V and J ends lost 3 bases and 5 bases, in that order; junction bases with no gene match: 4. This CDR3 comprises 14 residues. Original handling: Estimation of nucleated cell counts relied on the amplification of reference gene primers. Sequenced by immunoSEQ multiplex PCR; TCRdb stores in-frame clones only, minus some. V and J calls and clone size are as listed in that table; D and trimming were resolved from the DNA. The sample gives about 200,000 clones, approximately 84% of which show up once; approximately 7.2% is in the top ten.

Material for sequencing was peripheral blood. The receptor was isolated from a human donor with acute or convalescent COVID-19. The donor label of this sample is uncertain. The rearrangement links TRBV15 to TRBJ2-5, with 9 bases lining up with TRBD2. The CDR3 DNA sequence: TGTGCCACCAGCAGCCCCAGCGGGAGGGAGACCCAGTACTTC. Amino acids: CATSSPSGRETQYF.